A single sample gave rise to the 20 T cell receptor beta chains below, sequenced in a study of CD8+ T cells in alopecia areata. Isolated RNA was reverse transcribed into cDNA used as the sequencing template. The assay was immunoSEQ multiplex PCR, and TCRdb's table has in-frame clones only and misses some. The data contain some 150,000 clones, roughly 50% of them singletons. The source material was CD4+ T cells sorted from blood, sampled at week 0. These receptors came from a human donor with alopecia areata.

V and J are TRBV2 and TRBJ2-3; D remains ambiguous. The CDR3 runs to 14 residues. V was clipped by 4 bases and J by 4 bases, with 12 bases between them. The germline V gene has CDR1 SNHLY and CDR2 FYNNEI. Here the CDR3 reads CASSGLDRADTQYF. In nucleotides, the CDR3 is TGTGCCAGCAGTGGGCTAGATCGGGCAGATACGCAGTATTTT.

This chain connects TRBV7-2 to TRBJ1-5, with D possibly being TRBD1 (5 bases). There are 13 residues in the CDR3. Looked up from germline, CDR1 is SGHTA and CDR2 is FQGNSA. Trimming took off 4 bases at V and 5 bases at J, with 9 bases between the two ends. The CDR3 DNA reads TGTGCCAGCAGCTGGGGGGGGTATCAGCCCCAGCATTTT. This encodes CASSWGGYQPQHF.

CDR3 region: CASSLAPASGGSNEQFF. In DNA form, the CDR3 reads TGTGCCAGCAGCTTAGCTCCGGCTAGCGGGGGGTCCAATGAGCAGTTCTTC. This chain links TRBV11-1 with TRBJ2-1; 11 positions match TRBD2. The CDR3 totals 17 residues. The V gene end was trimmed by 0 bases and the J gene end by 6 bases; junction bases not matched to a gene: 7. Looked up from germline, CDR1 is SGHAT and CDR2 is FQDESV (reference sequence).

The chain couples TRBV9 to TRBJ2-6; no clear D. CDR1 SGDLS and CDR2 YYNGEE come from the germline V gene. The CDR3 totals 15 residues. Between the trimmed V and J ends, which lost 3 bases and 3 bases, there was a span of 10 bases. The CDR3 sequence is CASSELVRGANVLTF. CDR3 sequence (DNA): TGTGCCAGCAGCGAGCTAGTACGTGGGGCCAACGTCCTGACTTTC.

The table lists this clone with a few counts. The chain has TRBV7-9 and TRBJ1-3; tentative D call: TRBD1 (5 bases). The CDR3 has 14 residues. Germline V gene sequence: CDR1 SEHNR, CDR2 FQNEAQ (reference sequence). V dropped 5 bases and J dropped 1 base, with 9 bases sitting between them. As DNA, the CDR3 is TGTGCCAGCAGCCGTACAGGTTCTGGAAACACCATATATTTT. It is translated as CASSRTGSGNTIYF.

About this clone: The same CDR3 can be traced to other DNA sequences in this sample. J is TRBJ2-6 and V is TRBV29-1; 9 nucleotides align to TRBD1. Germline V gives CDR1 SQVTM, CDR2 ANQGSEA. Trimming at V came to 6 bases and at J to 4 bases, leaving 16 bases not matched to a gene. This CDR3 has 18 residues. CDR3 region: CSVPGRAGQGSGANVLTF. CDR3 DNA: TGCAGCGTCCCTGGCCGCGCGGGACAGGGTTCGGGGGCCAACGTCCTGACTTTC.

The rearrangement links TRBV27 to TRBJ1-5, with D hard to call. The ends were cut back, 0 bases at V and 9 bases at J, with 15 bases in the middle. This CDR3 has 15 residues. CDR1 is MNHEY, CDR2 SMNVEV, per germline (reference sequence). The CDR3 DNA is TGTGCCAGCAGTTTATCGAGTCAAGGCTGGGGGCCCCAGCATTTT. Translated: CASSLSSQGWGPQHF.

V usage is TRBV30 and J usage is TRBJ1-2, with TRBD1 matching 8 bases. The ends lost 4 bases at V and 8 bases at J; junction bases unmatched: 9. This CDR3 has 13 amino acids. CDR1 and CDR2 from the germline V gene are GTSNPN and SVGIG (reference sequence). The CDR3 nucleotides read TGTGCCTGGACACCGCAGGGGGCGAGGGGCTACACCTTC. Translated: CAWTPQGARGYTF. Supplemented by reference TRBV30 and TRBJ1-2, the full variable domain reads SQTIHQWPATLVQPVGSPLSLECTVEGTSNPNLYWYRQAAGRGLQLLFYSVGIGQISSEVPQNLSASRPQDRQFILSSKKLLLSDSGFYLCAWTPQGARGYTFGSGTRLTVV.

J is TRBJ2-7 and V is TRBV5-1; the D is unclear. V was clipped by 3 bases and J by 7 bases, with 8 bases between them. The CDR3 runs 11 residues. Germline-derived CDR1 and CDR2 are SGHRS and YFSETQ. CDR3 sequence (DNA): TGCGCCAGCAGCTCTGGGCGGGAGCAGTACTTC. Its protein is CASSSGREQYF.

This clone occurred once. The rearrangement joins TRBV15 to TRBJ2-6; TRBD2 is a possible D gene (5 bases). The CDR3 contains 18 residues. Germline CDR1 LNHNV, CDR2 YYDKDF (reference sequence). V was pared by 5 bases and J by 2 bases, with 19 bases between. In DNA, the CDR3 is TGTGCCACCAGCCGAGGCTCGGGGTGGCCTACTGGGGCCAACGTCCTGACTTTC. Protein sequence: CATSRGSGWPTGANVLTF.

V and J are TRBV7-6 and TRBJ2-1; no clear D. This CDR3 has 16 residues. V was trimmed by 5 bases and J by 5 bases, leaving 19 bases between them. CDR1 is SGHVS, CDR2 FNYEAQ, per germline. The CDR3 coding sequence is TGTGCCAGCAGCAAGACGGTGGCACTTGTAAACAATGAGCAGTTCTTC. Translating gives CASSKTVALVNNEQFF.

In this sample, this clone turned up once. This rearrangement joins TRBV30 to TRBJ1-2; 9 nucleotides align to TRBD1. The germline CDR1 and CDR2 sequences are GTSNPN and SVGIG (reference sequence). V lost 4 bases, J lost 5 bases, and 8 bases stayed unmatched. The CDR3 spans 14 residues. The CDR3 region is CAWTGTGHKYGYTF. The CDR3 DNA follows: TGTGCCTGGACCGGGACAGGGCACAAGTATGGCTACACCTTC.

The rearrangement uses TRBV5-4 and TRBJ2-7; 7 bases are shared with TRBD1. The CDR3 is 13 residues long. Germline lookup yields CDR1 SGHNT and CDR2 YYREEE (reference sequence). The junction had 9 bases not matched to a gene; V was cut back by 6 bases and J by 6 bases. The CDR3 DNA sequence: TGTGCCAGCACCCTGACAGGGATGGGCGAGCAGTACTTC. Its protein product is CASTLTGMGEQYF.

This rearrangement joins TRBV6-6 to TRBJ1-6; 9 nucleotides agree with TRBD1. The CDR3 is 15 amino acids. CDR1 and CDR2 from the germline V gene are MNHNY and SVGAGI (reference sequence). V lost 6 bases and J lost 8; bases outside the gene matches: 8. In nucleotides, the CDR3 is TGTGCCAGCAGCCAGGGACAGGGTGCGTATTCACCCCTCCACTTT. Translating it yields CASSQGQGAYSPLHF.

CDR3 amino acids: CASSLAGELFF. CDR3 bases: TGTGCCAGCAGCTTAGCCGGGGAGCTGTTTTTT. This chain connects TRBV7-3 to TRBJ2-2; the D is unclear. The CDR3 is 11 residues long. The germline gives CDR1 SGHTA, CDR2 FQGTGA. V lost 2 bases, J lost 6 bases, and 1 base lay in between. Drawing the rest from reference TRBV7-3 and TRBJ2-2, the complete variable domain is GAGVSQTPSNKVTEKGKYVELRCDPISGHTALYWYRQSLGQGPEFLIYFQGTGAADDSGLPNDRFFAVRPEGSVSTLKIQRTERGDSAVYLCASSLAGELFFGEGSRLTVL.

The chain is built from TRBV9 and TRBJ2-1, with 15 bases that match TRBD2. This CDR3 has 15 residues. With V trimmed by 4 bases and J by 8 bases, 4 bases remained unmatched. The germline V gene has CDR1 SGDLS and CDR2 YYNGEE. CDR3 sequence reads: CASSRGLAGGDEQFF. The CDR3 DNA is TGTGCCAGCAGCCGCGGACTAGCGGGGGGGGATGAGCAGTTCTTC.

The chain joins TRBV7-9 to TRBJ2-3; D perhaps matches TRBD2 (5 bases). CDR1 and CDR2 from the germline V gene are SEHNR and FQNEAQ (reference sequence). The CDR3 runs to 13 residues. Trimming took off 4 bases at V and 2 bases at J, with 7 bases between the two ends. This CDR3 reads CASSSGSTDTQYF. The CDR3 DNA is TGTGCCAGCAGCTCGGGGTCCACAGATACGCAGTATTTT.

As DNA, the CDR3 is TGCAGCGCCCAGGGACCAAACACTGAAGCTTTCTTT. Translated: CSAQGPNTEAFF. This chain uses TRBV29-1 with TRBJ1-1; D is perhaps TRBD1 (5 bases). The germline CDR1 and CDR2 sequences are SQVTM and ANQGSEA. CDR3 length: 12 amino acids. V was shortened by 7 bases and J by 2 bases, with 11 bases between the two germline ends.

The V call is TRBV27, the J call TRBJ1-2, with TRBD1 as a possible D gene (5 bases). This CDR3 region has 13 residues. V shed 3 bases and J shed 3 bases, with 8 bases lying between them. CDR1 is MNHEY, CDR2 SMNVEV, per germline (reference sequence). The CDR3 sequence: CASSFGRDYGYTF. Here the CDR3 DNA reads TGTGCCAGCAGTTTCGGCAGGGACTATGGCTACACCTTC.

The CDR3 is CASSQEQGTGANVLTF. CDR3 DNA: TGTGCCAGCAGCCAAGAACAAGGGACCGGGGCCAACGTCCTGACTTTC. This chain joins TRBV4-2 and TRBJ2-6; the D gene could be TRBD1 or TRBD2 (5 bases each). CDR1 and CDR2 from the germline V gene are LGHNA and YNFKEQ. This CDR3 spans 16 amino acids. V lost 0 bases and J lost 4, with 10 bases in between.